This T cell receptor (beta chain) was profiled in a study of blood T cell repertoires in COVID-19. Trimming removed 3 bases from V and 6 bases from J; junction bases left unmatched: 4. Per germline, CDR1 KGHSH and CDR2 LQKENI. The CDR3 totals 14 residues. Study processing details: Nucleated cell number was recorded as an estimate derived from reference gene primer amplification. Clones were read by immunoSEQ multiplex PCR, and TCRdb kept only the in-frame ones, dropping some. From that table come the V and J calls and clone size; the DNA was used to work out D and trimming. The top ten hold 22% of the sample, which has about 160,000 clones, about 80% seen once.

The clonotype originates from a woman older than 75 with acute or convalescent COVID-19. The sample comprised peripheral blood. The rearrangement links TRBV18 to TRBJ1-5; 8 positions agree with TRBD1. CDR3 DNA: TGTGCCAGCTCACCGGGGACAGGATTTCAGCCCCAGCATTTT. This gives the protein CASSPGTGFQPQHF. The variable domain in full, completed from reference TRBV18 and TRBJ1-5, reads NAGVMQNPRHLVRRRGQEARLRCSPMKGHSHVYWYRQLPEEGLKFMVYLQKENIIDESGMPKERFSAEFPKEGPSILRIQQVVRGDSAAYFCASSPGTGFQPQHFGDGTRLSIL.